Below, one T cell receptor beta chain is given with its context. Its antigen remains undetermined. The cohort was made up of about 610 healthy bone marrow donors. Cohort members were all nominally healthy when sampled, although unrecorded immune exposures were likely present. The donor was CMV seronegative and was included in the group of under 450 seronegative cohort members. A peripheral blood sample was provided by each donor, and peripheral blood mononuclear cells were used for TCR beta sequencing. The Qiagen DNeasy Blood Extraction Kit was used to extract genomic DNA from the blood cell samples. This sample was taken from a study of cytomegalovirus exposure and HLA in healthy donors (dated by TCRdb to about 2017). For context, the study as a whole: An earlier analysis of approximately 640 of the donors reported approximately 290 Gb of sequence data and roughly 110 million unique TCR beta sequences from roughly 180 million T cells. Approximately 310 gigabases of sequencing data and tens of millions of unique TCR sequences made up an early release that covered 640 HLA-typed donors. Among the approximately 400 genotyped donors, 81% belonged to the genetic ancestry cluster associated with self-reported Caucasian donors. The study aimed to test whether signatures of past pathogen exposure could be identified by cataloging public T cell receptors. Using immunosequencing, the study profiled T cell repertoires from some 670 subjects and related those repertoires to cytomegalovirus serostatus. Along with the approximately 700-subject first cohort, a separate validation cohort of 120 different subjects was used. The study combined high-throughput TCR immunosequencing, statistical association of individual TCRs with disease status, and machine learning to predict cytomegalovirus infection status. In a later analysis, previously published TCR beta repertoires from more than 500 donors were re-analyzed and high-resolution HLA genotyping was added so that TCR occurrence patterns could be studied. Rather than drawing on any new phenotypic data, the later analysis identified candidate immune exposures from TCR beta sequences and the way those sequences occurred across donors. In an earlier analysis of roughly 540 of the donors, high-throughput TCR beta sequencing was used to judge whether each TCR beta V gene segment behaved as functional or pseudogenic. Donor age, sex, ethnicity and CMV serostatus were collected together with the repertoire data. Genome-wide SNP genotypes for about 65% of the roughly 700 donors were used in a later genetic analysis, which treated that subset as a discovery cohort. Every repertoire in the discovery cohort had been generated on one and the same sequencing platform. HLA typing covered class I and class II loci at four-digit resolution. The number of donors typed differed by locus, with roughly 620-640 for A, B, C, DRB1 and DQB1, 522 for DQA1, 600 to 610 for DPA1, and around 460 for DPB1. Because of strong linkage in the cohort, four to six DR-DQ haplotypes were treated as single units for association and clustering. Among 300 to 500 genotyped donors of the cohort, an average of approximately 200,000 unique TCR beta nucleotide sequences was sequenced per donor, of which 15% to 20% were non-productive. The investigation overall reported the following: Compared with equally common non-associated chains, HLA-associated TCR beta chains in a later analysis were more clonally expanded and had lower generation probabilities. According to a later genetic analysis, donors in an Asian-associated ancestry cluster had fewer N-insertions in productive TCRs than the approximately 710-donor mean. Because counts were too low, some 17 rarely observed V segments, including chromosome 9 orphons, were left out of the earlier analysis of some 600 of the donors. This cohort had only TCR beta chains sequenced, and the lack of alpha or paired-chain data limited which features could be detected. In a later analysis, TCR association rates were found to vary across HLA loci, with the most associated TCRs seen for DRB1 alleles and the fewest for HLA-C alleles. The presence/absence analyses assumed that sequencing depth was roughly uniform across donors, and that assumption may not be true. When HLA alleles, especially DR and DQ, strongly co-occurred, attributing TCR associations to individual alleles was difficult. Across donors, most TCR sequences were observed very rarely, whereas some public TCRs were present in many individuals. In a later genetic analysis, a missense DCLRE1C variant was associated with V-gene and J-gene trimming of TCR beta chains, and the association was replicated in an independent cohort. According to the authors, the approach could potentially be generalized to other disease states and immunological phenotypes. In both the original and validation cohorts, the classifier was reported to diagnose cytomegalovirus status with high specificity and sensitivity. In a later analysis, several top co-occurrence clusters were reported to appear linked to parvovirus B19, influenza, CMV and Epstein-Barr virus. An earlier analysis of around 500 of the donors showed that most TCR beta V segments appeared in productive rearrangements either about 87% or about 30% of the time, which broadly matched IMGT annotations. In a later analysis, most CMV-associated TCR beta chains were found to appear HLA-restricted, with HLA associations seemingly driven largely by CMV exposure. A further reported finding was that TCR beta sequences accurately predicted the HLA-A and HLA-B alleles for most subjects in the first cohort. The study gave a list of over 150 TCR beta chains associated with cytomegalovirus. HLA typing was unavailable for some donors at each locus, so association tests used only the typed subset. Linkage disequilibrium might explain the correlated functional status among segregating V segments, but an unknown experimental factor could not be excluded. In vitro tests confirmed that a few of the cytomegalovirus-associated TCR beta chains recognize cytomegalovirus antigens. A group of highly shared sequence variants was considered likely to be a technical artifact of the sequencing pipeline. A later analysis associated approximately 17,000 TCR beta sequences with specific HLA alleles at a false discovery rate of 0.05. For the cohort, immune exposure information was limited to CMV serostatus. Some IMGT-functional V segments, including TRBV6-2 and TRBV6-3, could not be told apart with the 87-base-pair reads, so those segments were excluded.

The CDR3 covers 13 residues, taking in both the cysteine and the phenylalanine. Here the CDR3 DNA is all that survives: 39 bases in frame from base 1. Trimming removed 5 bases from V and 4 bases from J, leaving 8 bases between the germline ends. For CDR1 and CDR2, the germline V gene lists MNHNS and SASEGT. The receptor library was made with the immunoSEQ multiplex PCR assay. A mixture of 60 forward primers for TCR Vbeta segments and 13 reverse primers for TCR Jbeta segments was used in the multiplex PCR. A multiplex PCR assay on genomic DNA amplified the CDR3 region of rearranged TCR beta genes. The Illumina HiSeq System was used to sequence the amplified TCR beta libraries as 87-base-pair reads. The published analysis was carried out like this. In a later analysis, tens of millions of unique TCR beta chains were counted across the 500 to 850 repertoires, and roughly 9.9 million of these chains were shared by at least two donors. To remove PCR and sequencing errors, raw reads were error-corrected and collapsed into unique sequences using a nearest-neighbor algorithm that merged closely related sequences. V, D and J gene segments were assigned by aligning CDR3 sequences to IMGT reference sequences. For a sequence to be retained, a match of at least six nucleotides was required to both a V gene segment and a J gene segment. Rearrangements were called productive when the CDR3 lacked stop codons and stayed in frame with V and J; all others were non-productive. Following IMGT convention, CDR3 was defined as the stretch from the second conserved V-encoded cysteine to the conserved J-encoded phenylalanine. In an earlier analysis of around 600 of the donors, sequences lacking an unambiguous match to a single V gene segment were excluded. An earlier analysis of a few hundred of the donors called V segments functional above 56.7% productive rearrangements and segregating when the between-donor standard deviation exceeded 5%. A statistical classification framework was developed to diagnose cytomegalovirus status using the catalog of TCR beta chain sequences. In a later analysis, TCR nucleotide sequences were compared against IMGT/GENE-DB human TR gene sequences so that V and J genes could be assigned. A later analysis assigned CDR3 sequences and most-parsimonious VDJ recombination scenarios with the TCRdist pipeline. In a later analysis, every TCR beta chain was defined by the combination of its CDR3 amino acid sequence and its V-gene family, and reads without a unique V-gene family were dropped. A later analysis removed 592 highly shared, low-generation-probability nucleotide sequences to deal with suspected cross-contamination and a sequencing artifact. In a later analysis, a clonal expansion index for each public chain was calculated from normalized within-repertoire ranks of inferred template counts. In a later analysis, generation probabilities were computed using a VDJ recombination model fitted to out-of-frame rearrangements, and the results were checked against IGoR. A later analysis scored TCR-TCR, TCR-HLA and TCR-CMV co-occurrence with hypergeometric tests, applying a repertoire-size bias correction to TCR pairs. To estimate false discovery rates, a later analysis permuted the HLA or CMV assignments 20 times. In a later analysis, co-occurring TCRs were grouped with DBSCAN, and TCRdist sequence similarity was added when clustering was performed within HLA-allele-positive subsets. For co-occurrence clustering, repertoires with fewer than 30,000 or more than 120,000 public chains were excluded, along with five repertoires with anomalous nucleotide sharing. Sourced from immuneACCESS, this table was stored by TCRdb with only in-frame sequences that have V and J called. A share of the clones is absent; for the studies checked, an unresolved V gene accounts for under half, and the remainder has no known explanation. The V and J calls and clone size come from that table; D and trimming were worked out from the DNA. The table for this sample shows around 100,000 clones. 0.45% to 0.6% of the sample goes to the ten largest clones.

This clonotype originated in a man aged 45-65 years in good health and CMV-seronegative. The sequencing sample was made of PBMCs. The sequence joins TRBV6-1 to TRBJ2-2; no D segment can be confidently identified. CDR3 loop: CASSTSGTGELFF. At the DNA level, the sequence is TGTGCCAGCAGTACATCTGGCACCGGGGAGCTGTTTTTT.